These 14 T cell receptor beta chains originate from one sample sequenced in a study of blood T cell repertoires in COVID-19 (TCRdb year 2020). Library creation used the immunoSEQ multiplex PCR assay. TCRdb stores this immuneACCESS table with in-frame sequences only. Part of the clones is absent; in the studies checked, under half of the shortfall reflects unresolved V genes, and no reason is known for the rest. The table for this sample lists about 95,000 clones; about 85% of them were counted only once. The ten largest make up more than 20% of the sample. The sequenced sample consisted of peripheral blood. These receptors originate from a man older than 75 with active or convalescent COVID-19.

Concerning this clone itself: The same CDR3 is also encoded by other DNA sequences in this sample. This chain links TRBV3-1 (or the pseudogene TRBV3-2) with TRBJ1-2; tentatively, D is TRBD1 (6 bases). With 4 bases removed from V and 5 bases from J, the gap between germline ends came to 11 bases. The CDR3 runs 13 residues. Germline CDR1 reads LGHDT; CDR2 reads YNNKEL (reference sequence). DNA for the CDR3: TGTGCCAGCAGCCTGAGGGGGAGTTATGGCTACACCTTC. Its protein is CASSLRGSYGYTF.

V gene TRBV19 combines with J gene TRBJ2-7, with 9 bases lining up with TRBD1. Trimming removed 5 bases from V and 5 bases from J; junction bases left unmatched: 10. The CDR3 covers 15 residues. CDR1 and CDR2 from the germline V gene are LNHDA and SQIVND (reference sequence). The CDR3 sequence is CASSVPGQGPNEQYF. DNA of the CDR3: TGTGCCAGTAGTGTCCCGGGACAGGGTCCGAACGAGCAGTACTTC.

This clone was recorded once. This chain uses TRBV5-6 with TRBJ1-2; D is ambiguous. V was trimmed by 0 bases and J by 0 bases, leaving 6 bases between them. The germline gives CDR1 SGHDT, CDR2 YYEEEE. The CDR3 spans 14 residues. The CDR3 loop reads CASSLGGANYGYTF. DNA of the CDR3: TGTGCCAGCAGCTTGGGCGGAGCTAACTATGGCTACACCTTC.

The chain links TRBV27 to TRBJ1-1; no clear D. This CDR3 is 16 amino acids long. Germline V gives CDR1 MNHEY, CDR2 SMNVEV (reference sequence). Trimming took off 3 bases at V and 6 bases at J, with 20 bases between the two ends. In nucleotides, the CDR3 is TGTGCCAGCAGTTTTCGGCCCGGGGTGGGTAAGGCTGAAGCTTTCTTT. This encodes CASSFRPGVGKAEAFF.

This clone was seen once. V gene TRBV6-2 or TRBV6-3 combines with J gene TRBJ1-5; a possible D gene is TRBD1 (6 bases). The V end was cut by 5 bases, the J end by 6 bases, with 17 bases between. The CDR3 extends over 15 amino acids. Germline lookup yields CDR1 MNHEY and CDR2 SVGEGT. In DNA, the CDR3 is TGTGCCAGCAGTCTCACTCCCAGGGGCGGTCAGCCCCAGCATTTT. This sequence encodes CASSLTPRGGQPQHF.

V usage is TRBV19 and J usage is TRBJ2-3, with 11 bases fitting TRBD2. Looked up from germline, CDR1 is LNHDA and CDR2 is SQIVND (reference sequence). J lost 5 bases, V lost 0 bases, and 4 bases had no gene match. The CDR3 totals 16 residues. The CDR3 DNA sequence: TGTGCCAGTAGTATAGATATAGCGGGGGGGCAAGATACGCAGTATTTT. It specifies CASSIDIAGGQDTQYF.

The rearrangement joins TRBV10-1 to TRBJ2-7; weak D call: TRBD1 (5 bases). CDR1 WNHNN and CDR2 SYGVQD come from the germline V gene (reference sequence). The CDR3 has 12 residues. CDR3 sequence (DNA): TGCAGCTCAAGCAGGGTGATGGACGAGCAGTACTTC. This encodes CSSSRVMDEQYF.

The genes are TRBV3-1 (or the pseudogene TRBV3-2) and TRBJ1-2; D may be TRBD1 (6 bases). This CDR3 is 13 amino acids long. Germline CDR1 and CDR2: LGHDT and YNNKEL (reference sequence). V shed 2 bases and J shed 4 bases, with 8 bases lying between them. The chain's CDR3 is CASSQHRAYGYTF. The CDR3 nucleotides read TGTGCCAGCAGCCAACACAGGGCCTATGGCTACACCTTC.

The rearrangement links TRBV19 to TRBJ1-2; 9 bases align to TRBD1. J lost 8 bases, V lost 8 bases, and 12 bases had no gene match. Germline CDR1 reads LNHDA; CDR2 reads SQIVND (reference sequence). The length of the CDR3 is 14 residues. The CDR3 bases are TGTGCCAGTGGGTCCCCCGGGACAGGGTCCGGCTACACCTTC. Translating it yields CASGSPGTGSGYTF.

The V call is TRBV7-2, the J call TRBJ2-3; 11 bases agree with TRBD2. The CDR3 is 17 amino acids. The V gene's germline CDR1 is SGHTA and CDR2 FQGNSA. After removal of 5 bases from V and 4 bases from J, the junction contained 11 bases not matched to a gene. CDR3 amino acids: CASSTSSGGQVSDTQYF. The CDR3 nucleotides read TGTGCCAGCAGCACCTCTAGCGGGGGGCAAGTGTCAGATACGCAGTATTTT.

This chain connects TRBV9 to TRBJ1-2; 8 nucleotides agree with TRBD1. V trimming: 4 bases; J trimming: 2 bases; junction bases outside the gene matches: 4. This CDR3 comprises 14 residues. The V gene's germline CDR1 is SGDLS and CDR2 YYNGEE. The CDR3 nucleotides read TGTGCCAGCAGCCCGGGACAGGAGAACTATGGCTACACCTTC. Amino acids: CASSPGQENYGYTF.

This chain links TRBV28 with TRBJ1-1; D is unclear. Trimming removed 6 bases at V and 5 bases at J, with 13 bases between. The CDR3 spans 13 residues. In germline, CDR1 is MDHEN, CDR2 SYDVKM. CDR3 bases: TGTGCCAGCAGCCCCCCGGCGCGGACTGAAGCTTTCTTT. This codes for CASSPPARTEAFF.

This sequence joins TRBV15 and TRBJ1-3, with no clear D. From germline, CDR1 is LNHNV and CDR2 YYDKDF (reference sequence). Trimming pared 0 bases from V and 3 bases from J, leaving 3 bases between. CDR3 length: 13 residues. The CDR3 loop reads CATSRDRGNTIYF. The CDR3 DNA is TGTGCCACCAGCAGAGATCGTGGAAACACCATATATTTT.

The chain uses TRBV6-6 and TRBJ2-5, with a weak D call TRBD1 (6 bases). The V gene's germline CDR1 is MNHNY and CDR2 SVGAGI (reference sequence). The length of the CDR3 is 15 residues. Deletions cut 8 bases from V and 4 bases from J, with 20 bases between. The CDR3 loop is CASLPQPAGAETQYF. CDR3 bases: TGTGCCAGCCTCCCACAGCCCGCAGGGGCAGAGACCCAGTACTTC.